The present TCR beta chain was sequenced within a study of siplizumab effects on memory and regulatory T cells. This CDR3 spans 15 amino acids. With 4 bases removed from V and 0 bases from J, the gap between germline ends came to 10 bases. Germline CDR1 SGHTA, CDR2 FQGNSA. Only in-frame clones appear in the TCRdb table, and some are missing; sequencing was by immunoSEQ multiplex PCR. The sample has more than 90,000 clones, around 94% seen once. The chain carries TRBV7-2 and TRBJ2-4; D call uncertain. Sequencing was done on a sample of non-Treg CD4+ T cells sorted from blood. The receptor comes from a human donor in good health. The CDR3 coding sequence is TGTGCCAGCAGCTCGAACGGTTTAGCCAAAAACATTCAGTACTTC. Protein product: CASSSNGLAKNIQYF.